The 20 T cell receptor beta chains below were found in one sample sequenced in a study of control samples from healthy donors and cancer patients. The assay was immunoSEQ multiplex PCR, and TCRdb's table has in-frame clones only and misses some. The table lists some 120,000 clones, just under 95% of them singletons. Sequenced sample: blood. The receptors were sampled from a man aged 25-45 years in good health.

V gene TRBV24-1 combines with J gene TRBJ1-1; possible D gene TRBD1, 5 bases. Germline CDR1 and CDR2: KGHDR and SFDVKD. Deletions cut 4 bases from V and 1 base from J, with 12 bases between. The CDR3 totals 15 residues. The CDR3 DNA follows: TGTGCCACCAGTGAATTTAGACAGCCGAACACTGAAGCTTTCTTT. Amino acid sequence: CATSEFRQPNTEAFF.

In this sample, this clone turned up a few times. The chain links TRBV4-2 to TRBJ1-5, with TRBD1 matching 7 bases. The CDR3 loop spans 15 amino acids. Per germline, CDR1 LGHNA and CDR2 YNFKEQ. Losses at the gene ends were 0 bases for V and 5 bases for J; bases not matched to a gene: 4. The CDR3 protein is CASSQDDREDQPQHF. CDR3 in DNA: TGTGCCAGCAGCCAAGATGACAGGGAGGATCAGCCCCAGCATTTT.

The V and J genes are TRBV4-3 and TRBJ1-2, with TRBD1 matching 9 bases. J lost 8 bases, V lost 2 bases, and 12 bases had no gene match. This CDR3 is 16 amino acids long. The germline gives CDR1 LGHNA, CDR2 YSLEER. The CDR3 DNA reads as TGCGCCAGCAGCCAAAACCAACTTACAGGGGGCGACGGCTACACCTTC. This translates into CASSQNQLTGGDGYTF.

This rearrangement joins TRBV5-1 to TRBJ1-1; 8 positions match TRBD1. J gave up 7 bases and V 2 bases, and 10 bases lay outside the gene matches. CDR1 and CDR2 from the germline V gene are SGHRS and YFSETQ. This CDR3 is 15 amino acids long. CDR3 loop: CASSLRQGIGNEAFF. The DNA for the CDR3 is TGCGCCAGCAGCTTAAGACAGGGGATTGGGAATGAAGCTTTCTTT.

The V gene is TRBV7-9, the J gene TRBJ2-7, with D maybe TRBD2 (5 bases). Per the germline V gene, CDR1 is SEHNR and CDR2 is FQNEAQ (reference sequence). The CDR3 consists of 13 residues. V was shortened by 6 bases and J by 12 bases, with 21 bases between the two germline ends. The CDR3 here is CASSFDGGLWWYF. The CDR3 bases are TGTGCCAGCAGTTTTGACGGTGGACTGTGGTGGTACTTC.

V usage is TRBV18 and J usage is TRBJ2-2; no clear D gene. Germline values: CDR1 KGHSH, CDR2 LQKENI. The germline V and J ends were trimmed by 6 bases and 3 bases, with 5 bases remaining between them. This CDR3 contains 12 residues. The CDR3 reads CASSSYTGELFF. The DNA of the CDR3 is TGTGCCAGCTCCTCGTACACCGGGGAGCTGTTTTTT.

The genes are TRBV6-2 or TRBV6-3 and TRBJ1-5; the D gene is possibly TRBD1 (5 bases). The CDR3 spans 14 residues. Germline CDR1 is MNHEY and CDR2 is SVGEGT. The V and J ends lost 0 bases and 5 bases respectively, with 8 bases between them. CDR3 amino acids: CASSYSGGYQPQHF. The DNA of the CDR3 is TGTGCCAGCAGTTACTCCGGGGGATATCAGCCCCAGCATTTT.

The CDR3: CASGSRGTNTEAFF. CDR3 bases: TGTGCTAGTGGTTCGCGGGGCACGAACACTGAAGCTTTCTTT. This sequence joins TRBV12-5 and TRBJ1-1; possibly TRBD1 for D (5 bases). CDR3 size: 14 residues. The ends were cut back, 4 bases at V and 1 base at J, with 10 bases in the middle. Germline values: CDR1 LGHNT, CDR2 FRNRAP.

This clone was observed once. V gene TRBV5-5 combines with J gene TRBJ2-7, with TRBD2 matching over 12 bases. V lost 4 bases and J lost 5; bases outside the gene matches: 13. This CDR3 spans 17 amino acids. CDR1 is SGHKS, CDR2 YYEKEE, per germline (reference sequence). The CDR3 here is CASSRILAGGPRNEQYF. The DNA for the CDR3 is TGTGCCAGCAGCCGAATCCTAGCGGGGGGGCCCCGGAACGAGCAGTACTTC. The whole variable domain, remainder taken from reference TRBV5-5 and TRBJ2-7, is DAGVTQSPTHLIKTRGQQVTLRCSPISGHKSVSWYQQVLGQGPQFIFQYYEKEERGRGNFPDRFSARQFPNYSSELNVNALLLGDSALYLCASSRILAGGPRNEQYFGPGTRLTVT.

The genes are TRBV28 and TRBJ1-4, with D maybe TRBD1 (6 bases). With 3 bases removed from V and 8 bases from J, the gap between germline ends came to 13 bases. The CDR3 is 14 amino acids. CDR1 MDHEN and CDR2 SYDVKM come from the germline V gene. The CDR3 reads CASSLGGWQEKLFF. The CDR3 nucleotides are TGTGCCAGCAGTTTGGGGGGCTGGCAGGAAAAACTGTTTTTT.

This clone appeared once. The chain carries TRBV5-6 and TRBJ1-3; D is ambiguous. Per the germline V gene, CDR1 is SGHDT and CDR2 is YYEEEE. This CDR3 has 15 amino acids. The V and J ends lost 2 bases and 1 base respectively, with 10 bases between them. CDR3 protein: CASSLIDVSGNTIYF. The CDR3 nucleotides are TGTGCCAGCAGCTTAATCGACGTTTCTGGAAACACCATATATTTT.

The V and J genes are TRBV7-2 and TRBJ2-1, with D perhaps matching TRBD1 (5 bases). CDR3 size: 15 residues. Trimming shortened V by 5 bases and J by 3 bases, and 14 bases separated the two germline ends. Germline-derived CDR1 and CDR2 are SGHTA and FQGNSA. CDR3 residues: CASSPQRGGYNEQFF. The CDR3 DNA is TGTGCCAGCAGCCCGCAAAGGGGCGGCTACAATGAGCAGTTCTTC.

The chain recombines TRBV2 with TRBJ1-1, with TRBD1 as a possible D gene (5 bases). The germline V gene encodes CDR1 SNHLY and CDR2 FYNNEI. The CDR3 is 16 residues long. The V end lost 4 bases, the J end lost 6 bases, and 21 bases lay between the germline ends. Here the CDR3 reads CASSGLPGLTRAEAFF. The CDR3 DNA reads as TGTGCCAGCAGTGGGTTACCGGGACTTACACGCGCTGAAGCTTTCTTT.

The chain joins TRBV6-4 to TRBJ2-5; 12 bases match TRBD2. The germline CDR1 and CDR2 sequences are MRHNA and SNTAGT. The CDR3 loop spans 18 amino acids. J was trimmed by 4 bases and V by 0 bases; bases with no gene match: 9. The DNA for the CDR3 is TGTGCCAGCAGTGACTCAAAGACTAGCGGGGGTTATAGAGAGACCCAGTACTTC. Translated: CASSDSKTSGGYRETQYF.

V gene TRBV19 combines with J gene TRBJ2-5, with 9 bases fitting TRBD2. Germline V gives CDR1 LNHDA, CDR2 SQIVND (reference sequence). Trimming at V came to 1 base and at J to 3 bases, leaving 3 bases not matched to a gene. There are 15 residues in the CDR3. CDR3 bases: TGTGCCAGTAGTATAGGAGTAGCGGGGGAAGAGACCCAGTACTTC. Encoded protein: CASSIGVAGEETQYF. The complete variable domain, with remaining parts taken from reference TRBV19 and TRBJ2-5, reads DGGITQSPKYLFRKEGQNVTLSCEQNLNHDAMYWYRQDPGQGLRLIYYSQIVNDFQKGDIAEGYSVSREKKESFPLTVTSAQKNPTAFYLCASSIGVAGEETQYFGPGTRLLVL.

The chain recombines TRBV28 with TRBJ1-2; D ambiguous. This CDR3 is 14 amino acids long. V was clipped by 4 bases and J by 0 bases, with 9 bases between them. CDR1 MDHEN and CDR2 SYDVKM come from the germline V gene. For the CDR3, the DNA is TGTGCCAGCAGTTCGACCAGAGCTAACTATGGCTACACCTTC. Residues: CASSSTRANYGYTF.

This chain links TRBV3-1 (or the pseudogene TRBV3-2) with TRBJ1-5; D is unresolved. CDR1 is LGHDT, CDR2 YNNKEL, per germline (reference sequence). The CDR3 is made up of 14 amino acids. Trimming left V 5 bases short and J 1 base short, with 9 bases between. CDR3 in DNA: TGTGCCAGCAGCTACGGGAAGAGCAATCAGCCCCAGCATTTT. It specifies CASSYGKSNQPQHF.

The chain couples TRBV9 to TRBJ1-3, with D possibly TRBD1 on 5 matching bases. The CDR3 is 15 residues long. The ends were cut back, 0 bases at V and 0 bases at J, with 7 bases in the middle. Germline-derived CDR1 and CDR2 are SGDLS and YYNGEE. The CDR3 DNA reads TGTGCCAGCAGCGTAGCTGGGACCTCTGGAAACACCATATATTTT. It translates to CASSVAGTSGNTIYF.

The chain joins TRBV7-2 to TRBJ1-2; D ambiguous. This CDR3 is built from 14 residues. The V end lost 3 bases, the J end lost 3 bases, and 11 bases lay between the germline ends. Germline CDR1 reads SGHTA; CDR2 reads FQGNSA. The CDR3 DNA follows: TGTGCCAGCAGCTTTATTGGTTTCTACTATGGCTACACCTTC. Translating it yields CASSFIGFYYGYTF.

The chain uses TRBV4-1 and TRBJ2-5; unclear D gene. The V gene lost 0 bases and the J gene lost 5 bases, with 10 bases spanning the gap. This CDR3 is built from 14 residues. Germline lookup yields CDR1 MGHRA and CDR2 YSYEKL. DNA for the CDR3: TGCGCCAGCAGCCAAGATTACAAACCGGAGACCCAGTACTTC. Its protein product is CASSQDYKPETQYF.